This T cell receptor beta chain was identified during a study of regulatory T cells in long-lasting Graves disease. Through Arm-PCR of CDR3 regions and iRepertoire HTBI primers, TCR beta libraries were built. TCRdb analysed the multiplex PCR reads with MiXCR anew, one entry per CDR3 protein. The sample has 410,000 or so distinct CDR3 sequences; 15% are singletons. The time point is: newly diagnosed GD, antithyroid drugs for less than 3 months. Researchers made the TCR library from RNA that was extracted from PBMCs. Study results and caveats: Those with persistent Graves' had less TCR diversity than newly diagnosed patients. Persistent patients shared more public clonotypes (around 3,000) than new patients (roughly 970).

The table lists this clonotype with many counts. What it binds is not known. V lost 3 bases to trimming and J lost 0 bases, with 6 bases between them. This CDR3 has 14 amino acids. Germline-derived CDR1 and CDR2 are MNHEY and SMNVEV (reference sequence). These data were likewise used in another study, on T cells in Graves' hyperthyroidism and ophthalmopathy. That paper states: Graves' hyperthyroidism qualified as stable when ophthalmopathy did not progress within 18 months.

This sample comprised peripheral blood mononuclear cells (PBMCs), obtained at new diagnosis, from a patient treated with antithyroid drugs. The genes are TRBV27 and TRBJ2-1; D uncertain. This receptor was taken from a woman in her 30s with Graves disease. The CDR3 is CASSFGNSYNEQFF. DNA for the CDR3: TGTGCCAGCAGTTTTGGTAACTCCTACAATGAGCAGTTCTTC.